This TCR beta chain originates from a study of cytotoxic CD8 clonotypes in ibrutinib-treated CLL. Whole-study results and caveats: Public clonotypes, rarely seen, contracted or held steady on treatment.

The method was immunoSEQ multiplex PCR; TCRdb's version includes in-frame clones alone and lacks a portion of them. The sample contains over 120,000 clones, roughly 83% of which appear only once. V gave up 1 base and J gave up 9 bases, with 10 bases separating them. Germline V gene lookup returns CDR1 SGHDN and CDR2 FVKESK. The CDR3 extends over 13 amino acids. Details on this clone: Its matching antigen is unknown.

The receptor comes from a human donor with chronic lymphocytic leukemia. This chain joins TRBV14 and TRBJ2-1; perhaps TRBD1 as D (5 bases). The source material was PBMCs, sampled after 12 months of ibrutinib treatment. The CDR3 reads CASSQGRVVEQFF. CDR3 bases: TGTGCCAGCAGCCAAGGCAGGGTGGTTGAGCAGTTCTTC.